This entry lists 24 T cell receptor beta chains sequenced from one sample in a study of beta chain features in type 1 diabetes. The study's findings and limits: Type 1 diabetes patients showed a moderate but significant shortening of TCRB CDR3s in all four CD4+ subsets.

As every portion of the isolated RNA was reverse transcribed, the sequencing read expressed TCRB transcripts. Generated by immunoSEQ multiplex PCR, the TCRdb table keeps only in-frame clones and is missing some. The table includes some 240,000 clones, 16% detected once. These receptors lack a known antigen. Sequenced: naive CD4+ T cells from blood. The receptor set was obtained from a young man with type 1 diabetes.

In this sample, this clone turned up a few times. This sample also contains other DNA sequences that code for the same CDR3. The chain is built from TRBV29-1 and TRBJ2-5, with D perhaps matching TRBD2 (5 bases). V lost 3 bases, J lost 5 bases, and 10 bases lay in between. The CDR3 is made up of 12 amino acids. Germline values: CDR1 SQVTM, CDR2 ANQGSEA. This CDR3 is CSVEEVGETQYF. CDR3 coding DNA: TGCAGCGTTGAGGAGGTCGGGGAGACCCAGTACTTC.

This clone came up a few times. The rearrangement links TRBV7-9 to TRBJ2-2, with a tentative D call TRBD2 (5 bases). The CDR3 totals 14 residues. Germline loops: CDR1 SEHNR, CDR2 FQNEAQ (reference sequence). V was cut by 3 bases and J by 2 bases, with 7 bases left in between. The CDR3 coding sequence is TGTGCCAGCAGCTTCTCTAGCAACACCGGGGAGCTGTTTTTT. Translation: CASSFSSNTGELFF. Combining the CDR3 with reference TRBV7-9 and TRBJ2-2 gives the whole variable domain DTGVSQNPRHKITKRGQNVTFRCDPISEHNRLYWYRQTLGQGPEFLTYFQNEAQLEKSRLLSDRFSAERPKGSFSTLEIQRTEQGDSAMYLCASSFSSNTGELFFGEGSRLTVL.

This clone has just a few counts. The chain joins TRBV30 to TRBJ2-1; 8 bases line up with TRBD2. CDR3 length equals 15 residues. V lost 2 bases to trimming and J lost 3 bases; unmatched junction nucleotides: 6. The germline gives CDR1 GTSNPN, CDR2 SVGIG (reference sequence). In nucleotides, the CDR3 is TGTGCCTGGAGTTTTAATAGCGGGGTCTACAATGAGCAGTTCTTC. It is translated as CAWSFNSGVYNEQFF.

The chain has TRBV29-1 and TRBJ2-1; 7 nucleotides match TRBD1. The V gene end was trimmed by 7 bases and the J gene end by 5 bases; junction bases not matched to a gene: 11. In germline, CDR1 is SQVTM, CDR2 ANQGSEA. The CDR3 has 14 residues. The CDR3 region has the DNA TGCAGCGCAGACAAACCGGGACAGAACAATGAGCAGTTCTTC. It is translated as CSADKPGQNNEQFF.

This chain links TRBV29-1 with TRBJ2-3; TRBD1 matches 7 bases. V dropped 7 bases and J dropped 0; count of bases not matched to a gene: 7. Germline V lookup: CDR1 SQVTM, CDR2 ANQGSEA. The CDR3 has 14 amino acids. The CDR3 sequence is CSARGLTSTDTQYF. The DNA of the CDR3 is TGCAGCGCTAGGGGGCTGACAAGCACAGATACGCAGTATTTT.

This clone has a handful of counts. The chain is built from TRBV6-5 and TRBJ2-6; D is uncertain. The V and J ends lost 6 bases and 1 base respectively, with 4 bases between them. CDR3 length: 13 residues. Germline V CDR1 and CDR2: MNHEY, SVGAGI. CDR3 sequence (DNA): TGTGCCAGCAGGGGATCTGGGGCCAACGTCCTGACTTTC. Translating gives CASRGSGANVLTF.

This rearrangement joins TRBV15 to TRBJ2-7; TRBD1 matches at 9 bases. Unmatched junction bases numbered 0, after V lost 0 bases and J lost 3 bases. From germline, CDR1 is LNHNV and CDR2 YYDKDF (reference sequence). This CDR3 region has 14 residues. CDR3 residues: CATSREGQGYEQYF. Written as DNA, the CDR3 is TGTGCCACCAGCAGAGAGGGACAGGGCTACGAGCAGTACTTC.

The genes are TRBV29-1 and TRBJ2-3; no definite D call. Trimming pared 1 base from V and 6 bases from J, leaving 8 bases between. The CDR3 extends over 12 amino acids. Germline-derived CDR1 and CDR2 are SQVTM and ANQGSEA. This chain's CDR3 is CSVEASGDTQYF. DNA of the CDR3: TGCAGCGTTGAAGCTAGTGGGGATACGCAGTATTTT.

The chain couples TRBV29-1 to TRBJ1-4; D is unclear. This CDR3 contains 14 residues. V lost 4 bases, J lost 4 bases, and 13 bases lay in between. The germline V gene has CDR1 SQVTM and CDR2 ANQGSEA. The CDR3 sequence: CSVVSGFNNEKLFF. The CDR3 DNA is TGCAGCGTTGTTTCGGGGTTCAATAATGAAAAACTGTTTTTT.

As for this clone: This same CDR3 is encoded by further DNA sequences in the sample. The chain has TRBV18 and TRBJ2-3; D is ambiguous. Trimming left V 1 base short and J 0 bases short, with 5 bases between. Germline CDR1 is KGHSH and CDR2 is LQKENI. The CDR3 sequence is 14 residues long. CDR3 coding DNA: TGTGCCAGCTCACCACAGGCTAGCACAGATACGCAGTATTTT. It translates to CASSPQASTDTQYF.

This clone was recorded a few times. The chain is built from TRBV28 and TRBJ2-7; D perhaps matches TRBD2 (6 bases). Per the germline V gene, CDR1 is MDHEN and CDR2 is SYDVKM. V was pared by 7 bases and J by 0 bases, with 19 bases between. The CDR3 extends over 16 amino acids. This CDR3 is CASIPAGGENSYEQYF. The CDR3 coding sequence is TGTGCCAGCATCCCAGCCGGCGGGGAAAACTCCTACGAGCAGTACTTC. Using reference TRBV28 and TRBJ2-7 for the parts outside the CDR3, the full variable domain is DVKVTQSSRYLVKRTGEKVFLECVQDMDHENMFWYRQDPGLGLRLIYFSYDVKMKEKGDIPEGYSVSREKKERFSLILESASTNQTSMYLCASIPAGGENSYEQYFGPGTRLTVT.

The rearrangement joins TRBV7-8 to TRBJ2-5; tentative D call: TRBD2 (7 bases). V was cut by 6 bases and J by 2 bases, with 19 bases left in between. CDR3 length equals 16 residues. From germline, CDR1 is SGHVS and CDR2 FQNEAQ. CDR3 bases: TGTGCCAGCAGTTACAGGGTCCGAGCGGGGCAAGAGACCCAGTACTTC. Translation gives CASSYRVRAGQETQYF.

Points on this clone: Other DNA sequences in this specimen translate into the identical CDR3. The chain carries TRBV30 and TRBJ2-7; D uncertain. The CDR3 is 12 amino acids. Trimming pared 3 bases from V and 3 bases from J, leaving 9 bases between. Germline values: CDR1 GTSNPN, CDR2 SVGIG (reference sequence). The CDR3 here is CAWSVLGYEQYF. CDR3 coding DNA: TGTGCCTGGAGCGTGCTAGGCTACGAGCAGTACTTC. Drawing the rest from reference TRBV30 and TRBJ2-7, the complete variable domain is SQTIHQWPATLVQPVGSPLSLECTVEGTSNPNLYWYRQAAGRGLQLLFYSVGIGQISSEVPQNLSASRPQDRQFILSSKKLLLSDSGFYLCAWSVLGYEQYFGPGTRLTVT.

The gene calls are TRBV7-9 and TRBJ2-7; D may be TRBD2 (5 bases). CDR1 SEHNR and CDR2 FQNEAQ come from the germline V gene (reference sequence). This CDR3 is built from 17 residues. V lost 1 base, J lost 5 bases, and 21 bases lay in between. CDR3 DNA sequence: TGTGCCAGCAGCTTAGTAGGAGGTACGGCAATCCGGGACGAGCAGTACTTC. The encoded protein is CASSLVGGTAIRDEQYF.

The rearrangement joins TRBV9 to TRBJ2-3; 11 bases agree with TRBD2. The germline V gene encodes CDR1 SGDLS and CDR2 YYNGEE. The length of the CDR3 is 15 residues. V gave up 1 base and J gave up 6 bases; unmatched junction bases: 4. The CDR3 region is CASSVLAGGQDTQYF. CDR3 sequence (DNA): TGTGCCAGCAGCGTATTAGCGGGAGGGCAGGATACGCAGTATTTT. The full variable domain, its missing parts supplied by reference TRBV9 and TRBJ2-3, is DSGVTQTPKHLITATGQRVTLRCSPRSGDLSVYWYQQSLDQGLQFLIQYYNGEERAKGNILERFSAQQFPDLHSELNLSSLELGDSALYFCASSVLAGGQDTQYFGPGTRLTVL.

This clone has just one count. The gene calls are TRBV4-1 and TRBJ1-5, with D perhaps TRBD1 (5 bases). This CDR3 region has 15 residues. Germline CDR1 and CDR2: MGHRA and YSYEKL. Trimming stripped 4 bases from V and 5 bases from J, with 15 bases between. CDR3 amino acids: CASSRLGKGDQPQHF. The CDR3 DNA follows: TGCGCCAGCAGCCGCCTGGGGAAAGGGGATCAGCCCCAGCATTTT.

A note on this clone: Mismatch with germline at one junction end may stem from a read error. V and J are TRBV10-3 and TRBJ2-1; TRBD2 aligns across 7 bases. The germline V gene has CDR1 ENHRY and CDR2 SYGVKD. CDR3 length: 14 amino acids. The CDR3 DNA sequence: TGTGCCAGCAGTGAGCTAGCGGACGACAATGAGCAGTTCTTC. Its translation is CASSELADDNEQFF.

The chain joins TRBV4-1 to TRBJ1-1; tentatively, D is TRBD1 (6 bases). The CDR3 runs 17 residues. V lost 3 bases to trimming and J lost 0 bases, with 17 bases between them. Germline CDR1 MGHRA, CDR2 YSYEKL. The CDR3 sequence is CASSQEPRTAMNTEAFF. The CDR3 DNA sequence: TGCGCCAGCAGCCAGGAACCACGGACAGCGATGAACACTGAAGCTTTCTTT.

V is TRBV18 and J is TRBJ1-5, with D unresolved. CDR3 length: 13 amino acids. Germline V CDR1 and CDR2: KGHSH, LQKENI. Trimming stripped 0 bases from V and 6 bases from J, with 6 bases between. Here the CDR3 reads CASSPPAGQPQHF. The DNA of the CDR3 is TGTGCCAGCTCACCACCCGCTGGTCAGCCCCAGCATTTT. The full variable domain, rest sourced from reference TRBV18 and TRBJ1-5, is NAGVMQNPRHLVRRRGQEARLRCSPMKGHSHVYWYRQLPEEGLKFMVYLQKENIIDESGMPKERFSAEFPKEGPSILRIQQVVRGDSAAYFCASSPPAGQPQHFGDGTRLSIL.

The chain employs TRBV27 and TRBJ2-7; D call uncertain. The germline CDR1 and CDR2 sequences are MNHEY and SMNVEV (reference sequence). The CDR3 totals 15 residues. V was clipped by 6 bases and J by 0 bases, with 15 bases between them. The CDR3, as DNA: TGTGCCAGCAGGTCACAAGGGTCTGGCTCCTACGAGCAGTACTTC. Amino acids: CASRSQGSGSYEQYF.

The CDR3 DNA sequence: TGTGCCAGCAGTTTCAGCTATACTAACTATGGCTACACCTTC. Translated, it gives CASSFSYTNYGYTF. This sequence joins TRBV28 and TRBJ1-2, with no clear D. The germline CDR1 and CDR2 sequences are MDHEN and SYDVKM. This CDR3 has 14 amino acids. The V and J ends lost 3 bases and 0 bases respectively, with 8 bases between them.

This clone was seen only a few times. The chain carries TRBV4-1 and TRBJ1-2; D gene unclear. V was shortened by 0 bases and J by 5 bases, with 16 bases between the two germline ends. This CDR3 contains 16 residues. Germline V gene data show CDR1 as MGHRA and CDR2 as YSYEKL. CDR3 nucleotides: TGCGCCAGCAGCCAAGATCAAACTGCGACTACTTATGGCTACACCTTC. Translating gives CASSQDQTATTYGYTF.

The V gene is TRBV4-1, the J gene TRBJ1-1, with D unresolved. CDR1 and CDR2 (germline): MGHRA, YSYEKL. There are 16 residues in the CDR3. V was clipped by 0 bases and J by 4 bases, with 15 bases between them. The CDR3 DNA sequence: TGCGCCAGCAGCCAAGATCTAGGCGCGGGCGGCACTGAAGCTTTCTTT. Its translation is CASSQDLGAGGTEAFF.

The sample holds a few counts of this clone. This rearrangement joins TRBV9 to TRBJ2-7; perhaps TRBD2 as D (5 bases). The CDR3 sequence is 14 residues long. Germline assignment: CDR1 SGDLS and CDR2 YYNGEE. V lost 3 bases, J lost 3 bases, and 13 bases lay in between. The DNA of the CDR3 is TGTGCCAGCAGCGCGAGGGCGGTAAACTACGAGCAGTACTTC. Residues: CASSARAVNYEQYF. The full variable domain, its missing parts supplied by reference TRBV9 and TRBJ2-7, is DSGVTQTPKHLITATGQRVTLRCSPRSGDLSVYWYQQSLDQGLQFLIQYYNGEERAKGNILERFSAQQFPDLHSELNLSSLELGDSALYFCASSARAVNYEQYFGPGTRLTVT.